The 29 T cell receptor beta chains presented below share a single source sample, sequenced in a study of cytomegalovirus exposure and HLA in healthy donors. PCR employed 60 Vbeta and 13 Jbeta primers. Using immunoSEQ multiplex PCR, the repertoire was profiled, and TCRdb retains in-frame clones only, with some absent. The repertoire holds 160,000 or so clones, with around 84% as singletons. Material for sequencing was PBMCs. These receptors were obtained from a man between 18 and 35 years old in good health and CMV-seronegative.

Here the CDR3 reads CASSLLAGSTDTQYF. The CDR3 DNA sequence: TGCGCCAGCAGCTTGTTAGCGGGAAGCACAGATACGCAGTATTTT. The chain employs TRBV4-3 and TRBJ2-3, with TRBD2 identical over 8 bases. Germline CDR1 and CDR2: LGHNA and YSLEER. The V segment lost 5 bases and the J segment 0 bases; nucleotides outside the gene matches: 4. This CDR3 is 15 amino acids long.

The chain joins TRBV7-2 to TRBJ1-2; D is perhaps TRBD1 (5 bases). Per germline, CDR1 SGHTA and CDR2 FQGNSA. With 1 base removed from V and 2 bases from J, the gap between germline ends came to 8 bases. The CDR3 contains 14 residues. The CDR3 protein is CASSLDSGNYGYTF. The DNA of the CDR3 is TGTGCCAGCAGCTTAGACTCAGGGAACTATGGCTACACCTTC.

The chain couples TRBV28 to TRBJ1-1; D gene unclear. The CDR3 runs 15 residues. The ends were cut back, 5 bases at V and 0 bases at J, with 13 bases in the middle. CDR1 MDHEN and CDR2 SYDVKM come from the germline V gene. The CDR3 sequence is CASSPPLGVNTEAFF. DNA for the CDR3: TGTGCCAGCAGTCCCCCGTTAGGAGTGAACACTGAAGCTTTCTTT.

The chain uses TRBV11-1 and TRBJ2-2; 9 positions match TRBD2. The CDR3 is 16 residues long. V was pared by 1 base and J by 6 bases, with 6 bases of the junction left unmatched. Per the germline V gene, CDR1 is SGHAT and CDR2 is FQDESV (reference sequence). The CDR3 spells CASSLGAGGASGELFF. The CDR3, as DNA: TGTGCCAGCAGCTTAGGAGCGGGGGGCGCGTCCGGGGAGCTGTTTTTT.

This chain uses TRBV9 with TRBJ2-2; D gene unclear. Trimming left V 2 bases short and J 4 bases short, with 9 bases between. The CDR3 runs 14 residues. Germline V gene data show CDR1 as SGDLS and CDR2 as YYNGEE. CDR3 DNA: TGTGCCAGCAGCGTGTCGGTCCTCACCGGGGAGCTGTTTTTT. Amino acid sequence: CASSVSVLTGELFF. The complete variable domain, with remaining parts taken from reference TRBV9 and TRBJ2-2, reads DSGVTQTPKHLITATGQRVTLRCSPRSGDLSVYWYQQSLDQGLQFLIQYYNGEERAKGNILERFSAQQFPDLHSELNLSSLELGDSALYFCASSVSVLTGELFFGEGSRLTVL.

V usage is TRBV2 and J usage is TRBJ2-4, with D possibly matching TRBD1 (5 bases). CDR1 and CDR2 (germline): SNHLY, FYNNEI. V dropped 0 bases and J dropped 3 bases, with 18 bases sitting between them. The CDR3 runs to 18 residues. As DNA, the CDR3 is TGTGCCAGCAGTGAAGCGCGGAACAGGAGAATCAACAAAAACATTCAGTACTTC. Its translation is CASSEARNRRINKNIQYF.

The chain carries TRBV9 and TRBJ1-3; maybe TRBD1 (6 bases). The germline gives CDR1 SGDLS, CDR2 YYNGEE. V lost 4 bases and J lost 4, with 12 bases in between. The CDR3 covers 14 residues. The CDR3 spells CASSPGGRGNTIYF. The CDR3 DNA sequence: TGTGCCAGCAGCCCTGGGGGCAGAGGAAACACCATATATTTT.

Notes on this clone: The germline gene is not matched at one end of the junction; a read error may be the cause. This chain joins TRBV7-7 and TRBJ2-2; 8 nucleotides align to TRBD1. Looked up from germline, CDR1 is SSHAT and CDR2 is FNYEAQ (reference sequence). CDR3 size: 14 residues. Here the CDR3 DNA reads TGTGCTAGCAGCTTAGGACAGGGAACCGGGGAGCTGTTTTTT. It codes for CASSLGQGTGELFF.

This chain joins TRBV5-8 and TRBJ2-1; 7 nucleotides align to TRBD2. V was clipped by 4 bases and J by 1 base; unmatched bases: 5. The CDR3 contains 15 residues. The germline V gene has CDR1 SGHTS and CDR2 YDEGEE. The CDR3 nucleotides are TGTGCCAGCAGCGCCCGGACTAGATCCTACAATGAGCAGTTCTTC. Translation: CASSARTRSYNEQFF.

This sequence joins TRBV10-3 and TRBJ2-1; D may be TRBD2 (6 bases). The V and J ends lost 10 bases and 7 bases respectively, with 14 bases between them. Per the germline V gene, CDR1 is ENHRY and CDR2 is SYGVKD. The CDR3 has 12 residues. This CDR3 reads CATTGEGNEQFF. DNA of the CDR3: TGTGCCACGACGGGAGAGGGGAATGAGCAGTTCTTC.

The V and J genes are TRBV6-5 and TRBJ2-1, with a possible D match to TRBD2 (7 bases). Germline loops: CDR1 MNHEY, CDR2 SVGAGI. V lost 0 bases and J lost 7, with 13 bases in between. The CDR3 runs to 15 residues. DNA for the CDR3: TGTGCCAGCAGTTACTCAGGGGGGGGGAATAATGAGCAGTTCTTC. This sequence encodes CASSYSGGGNNEQFF.

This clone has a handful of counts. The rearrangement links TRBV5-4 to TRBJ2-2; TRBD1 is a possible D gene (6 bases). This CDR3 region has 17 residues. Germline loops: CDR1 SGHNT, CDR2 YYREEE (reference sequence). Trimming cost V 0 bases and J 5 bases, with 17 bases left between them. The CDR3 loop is CASSLDQVGGRTGELFF. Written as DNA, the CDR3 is TGTGCCAGCAGCTTGGACCAGGTTGGGGGCCGAACCGGGGAGCTGTTTTTT. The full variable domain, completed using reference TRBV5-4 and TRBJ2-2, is ETGVTQSPTHLIKTRGQQVTLRCSSQSGHNTVSWYQQALGQGPQFIFQYYREEENGRGNFPPRFSGLQFPNYSSELNVNALELDDSALYLCASSLDQVGGRTGELFFGEGSRLTVL.

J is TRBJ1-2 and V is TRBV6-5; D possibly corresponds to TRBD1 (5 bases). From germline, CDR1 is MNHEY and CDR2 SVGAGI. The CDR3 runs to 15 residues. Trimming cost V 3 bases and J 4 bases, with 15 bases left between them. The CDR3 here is CASSYYTSGFYGYTF. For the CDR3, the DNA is TGTGCCAGCAGTTATTACACATCAGGGTTCTATGGCTACACCTTC.

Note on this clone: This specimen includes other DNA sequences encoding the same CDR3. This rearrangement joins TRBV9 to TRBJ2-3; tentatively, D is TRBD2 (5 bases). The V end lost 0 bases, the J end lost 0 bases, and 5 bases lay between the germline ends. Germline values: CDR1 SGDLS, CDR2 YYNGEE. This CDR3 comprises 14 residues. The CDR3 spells CASSVGGSTDTQYF. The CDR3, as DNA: TGTGCCAGCAGCGTAGGAGGGAGCACAGATACGCAGTATTTT. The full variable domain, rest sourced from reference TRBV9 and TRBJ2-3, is DSGVTQTPKHLITATGQRVTLRCSPRSGDLSVYWYQQSLDQGLQFLIQYYNGEERAKGNILERFSAQQFPDLHSELNLSSLELGDSALYFCASSVGGSTDTQYFGPGTRLTVL.

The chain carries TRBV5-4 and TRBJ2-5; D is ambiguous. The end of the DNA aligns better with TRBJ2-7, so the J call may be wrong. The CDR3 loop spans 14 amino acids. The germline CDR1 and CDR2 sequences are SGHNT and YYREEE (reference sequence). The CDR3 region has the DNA TGTGCCAGCAGCTCGAGGAACGGAGACTACGAGCAGTACTTC. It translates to CASSSRNGDYEQYF.

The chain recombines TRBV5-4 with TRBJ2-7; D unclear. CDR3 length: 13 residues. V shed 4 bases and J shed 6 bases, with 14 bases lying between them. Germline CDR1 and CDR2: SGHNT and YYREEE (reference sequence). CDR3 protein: CASSTPTSPEQYF. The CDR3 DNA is TGTGCCAGCAGCACCCCGACATCCCCCGAGCAGTACTTC.

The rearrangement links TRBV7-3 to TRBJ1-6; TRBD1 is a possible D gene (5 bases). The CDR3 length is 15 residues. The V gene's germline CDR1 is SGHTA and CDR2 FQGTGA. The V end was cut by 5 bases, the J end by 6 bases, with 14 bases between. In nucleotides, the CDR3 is TGTGCCAGCAGCCCGACCCAGGGTCCTAATTCACCCCTCCACTTT. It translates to CASSPTQGPNSPLHF. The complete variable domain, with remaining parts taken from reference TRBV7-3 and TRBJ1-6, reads GAGVSQTPSNKVTEKGKYVELRCDPISGHTALYWYRQSLGQGPEFLIYFQGTGAADDSGLPNDRFFAVRPEGSVSTLKIQRTERGDSAVYLCASSPTQGPNSPLHFGNGTRLTVT.

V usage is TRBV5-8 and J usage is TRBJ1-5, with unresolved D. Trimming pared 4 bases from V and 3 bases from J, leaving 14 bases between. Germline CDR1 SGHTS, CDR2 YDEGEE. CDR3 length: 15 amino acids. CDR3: CASSLWQEPNQPQHF. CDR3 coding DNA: TGTGCCAGCAGCCTGTGGCAGGAACCCAATCAGCCCCAGCATTTT.

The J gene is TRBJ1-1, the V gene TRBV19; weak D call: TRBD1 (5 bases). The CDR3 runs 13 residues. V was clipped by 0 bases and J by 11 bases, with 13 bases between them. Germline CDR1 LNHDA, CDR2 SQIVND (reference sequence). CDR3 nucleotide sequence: TGTGCCAGTAGTATAGATGAGAAGGGGAACGCTTTCTTT. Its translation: CASSIDEKGNAFF.

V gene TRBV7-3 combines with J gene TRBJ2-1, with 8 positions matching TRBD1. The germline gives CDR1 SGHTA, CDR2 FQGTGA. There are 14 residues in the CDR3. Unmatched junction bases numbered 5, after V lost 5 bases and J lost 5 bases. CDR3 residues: CASSHQGADNEQFF. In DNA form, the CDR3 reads TGTGCCAGCAGCCATCAGGGGGCCGACAATGAGCAGTTCTTC.

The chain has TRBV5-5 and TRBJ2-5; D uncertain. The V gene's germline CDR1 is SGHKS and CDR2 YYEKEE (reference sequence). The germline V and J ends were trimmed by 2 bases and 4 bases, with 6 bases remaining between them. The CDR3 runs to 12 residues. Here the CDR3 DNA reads TGTGCCAGCAGCTTCCCAATAGAGACCCAGTACTTC. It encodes CASSFPIETQYF.

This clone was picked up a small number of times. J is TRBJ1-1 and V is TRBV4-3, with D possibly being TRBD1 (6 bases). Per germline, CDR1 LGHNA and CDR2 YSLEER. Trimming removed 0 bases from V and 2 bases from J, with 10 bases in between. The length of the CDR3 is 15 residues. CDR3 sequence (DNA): TGCGCCAGCAGCCAAGATCTGGACAGTAACACTGAAGCTTTCTTT. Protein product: CASSQDLDSNTEAFF.

The chain's CDR3 is CASSLYSRIFSGNTIYF. DNA for the CDR3: TGCGCCAGCAGCTTGTACAGCAGGATATTCTCTGGAAACACCATATATTTT. V gene TRBV5-1 combines with J gene TRBJ1-3; D ambiguous. This CDR3 comprises 17 residues. The germline CDR1 and CDR2 sequences are SGHRS and YFSETQ. Trimming stripped 1 base from V and 0 bases from J, with 14 bases between.

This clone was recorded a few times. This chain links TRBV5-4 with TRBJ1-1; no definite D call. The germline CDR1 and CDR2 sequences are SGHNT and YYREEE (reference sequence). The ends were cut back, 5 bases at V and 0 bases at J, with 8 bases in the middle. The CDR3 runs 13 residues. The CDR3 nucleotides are TGTGCCAGCAGTTTCACAGTGAACACTGAAGCTTTCTTT. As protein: CASSFTVNTEAFF.

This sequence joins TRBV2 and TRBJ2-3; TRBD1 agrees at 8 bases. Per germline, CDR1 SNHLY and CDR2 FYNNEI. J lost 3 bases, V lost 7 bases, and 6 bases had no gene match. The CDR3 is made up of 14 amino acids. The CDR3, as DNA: TGTGCCAGCAAAACAGGGGGTTTGACAGATACGCAGTATTTT. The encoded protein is CASKTGGLTDTQYF. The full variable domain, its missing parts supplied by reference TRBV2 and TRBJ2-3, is EPEVTQTPSHQVTQMGQEVILRCVPISNHLYFYWYRQILGQKVEFLVSFYNNEISEKSEIFDDQFSVERPDGSNFTLKIRSTKLEDSAMYFCASKTGGLTDTQYFGPGTRLTVL.

The CDR3 DNA is TGTGCCAGCAGGGACATCGGATCACCCCTCCACTTT. This encodes CASRDIGSPLHF. The J gene is TRBJ1-6, the V gene TRBV6-6, with D possibly matching TRBD1 (5 bases). This CDR3 has 12 amino acids. The V end lost 6 bases, the J end lost 10 bases, and 10 bases lay between the germline ends. Germline V gene lookup returns CDR1 MNHNY and CDR2 SVGAGI (reference sequence).

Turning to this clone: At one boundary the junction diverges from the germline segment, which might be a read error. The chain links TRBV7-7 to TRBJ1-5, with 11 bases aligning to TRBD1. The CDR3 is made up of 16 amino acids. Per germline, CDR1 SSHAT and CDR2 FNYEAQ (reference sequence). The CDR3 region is CASSLPGQGGNQPQHF. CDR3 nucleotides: TGTGCTAGCAGCTTACCGGGACAGGGGGGCAATCAGCCCCAGCATTTT.

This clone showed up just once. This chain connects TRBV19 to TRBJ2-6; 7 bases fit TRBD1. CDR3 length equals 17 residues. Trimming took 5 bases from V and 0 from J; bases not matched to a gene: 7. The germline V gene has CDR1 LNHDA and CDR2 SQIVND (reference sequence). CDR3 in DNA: TGTGCCAGTAGTCCCCGGACAGGCCCCTCTGGGGCCAACGTCCTGACTTTC. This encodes CASSPRTGPSGANVLTF.

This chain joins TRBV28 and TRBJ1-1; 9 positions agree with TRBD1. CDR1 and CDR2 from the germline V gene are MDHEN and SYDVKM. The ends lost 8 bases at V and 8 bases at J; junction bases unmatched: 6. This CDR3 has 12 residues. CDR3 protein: CASGTGTLEAFF. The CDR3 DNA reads TGTGCCAGCGGGACAGGGACCCTCGAAGCTTTCTTT.